This T cell receptor (beta chain) is from a study of shared clonotypes between healthy human individuals (dated by TCRdb to 2018 to 2021). Looking at the study overall: The cohort included three men and a couple of women between 18 and 49 years of age. Different laboratories and diverse techniques were used to prepare libraries and sequence TCR repertoires, to increase sequencing depth and limit assay-specific biases. Between about 0.94 and 8.9 billion PBMCs per donor were obtained by leukapheresis. For each donor, CD4 naive and CD4 memory were each run on three plates, CD8 naive on two plates, and CD8 memory on one plate. The study deeply sequenced blood TCR repertoires of several healthy adults to estimate repertoire size and the extent of clonotype sharing between individuals. Study-wide conclusions, independent of this receptor: Pairwise subsampling led to the expectation that sequencing depth would affect the degree of clonotype sharing among donors. Incomplete sequencing was indicated by rarefaction of sorted-subset datasets, despite the large sequencing depth. Across four donors, around 5% of naive CD4, approximately 3.6% of naive CD8, roughly 2.3% of memory CD4, and approximately 0.4% of memory CD8 clonotypes were shared. Clonotypes shared by all four sorted-subset donors showed higher generation probabilities than non-shared clonotypes. Sampling was limited to blood, and TCR repertoires in tissue likely differ from TCR repertoires in blood. Naive subsets generally had larger estimated clonotype richness than memory subsets. The small number of donors limited the genetic and exposure-history diversity represented.

V and J are truncated by 0 bases and 3 bases respectively, leaving an intervening sequence of 6 bases. The germline V gene gives CDR1 as SNHLY and CDR2 as FYNNEI. The CDR3 contains 14 residues, cysteine and phenylalanine counted. Just CDR3 DNA is preserved here, 42 bases in frame from base 1. Using the deep immunoSEQ assay, multiplex PCR amplified TCR CDR3 regions from genomic DNA. For each cell subset, the extracted genomic DNA was distributed evenly across all wells of several immunoSEQ 96-well plates, and each plate served as one replicate. For sorted subsets, 150 to 250 ng of genomic DNA, equivalent to roughly 33,000 T cell genomes, went into each replicate PCR. Purified libraries were measured with a Qubit 3.0 fluorometer, size-checked on a Bioanalyzer 2100, and measured again with the KAPA Library Quantification kit. A separate single-read 150-cycle Illumina NextSeq 550 flow cell was used to sequence each immunoSEQ 96-well plate. Per the authors' processing: Because only junctional sequences without quality scores were contained in the immunoSEQ output, filtering matching that applied to full-length reads could not be performed. Sequences were annotated with PyIR, a Python wrapper for IgBLAST v1.9, and V/J genes and CDR3 were assigned using IMGT germline references. Reads with weak V/J assignments (E-value above 1e-6), missing CDR3, stop codons, out-of-frame junctions, or ambiguous translated residues were removed. V3J clonotypes were defined as sequences sharing an identical inferred V gene, J gene, and CDR3 amino acid sequence. Percentage overlap between repertoires was computed as shared unique clonotypes divided by the size of the smaller repertoire. RTK rarefaction, the Chao1 estimator, and Recon v2.1 estimates of unobserved clonotypes were used to assess repertoire richness. For all TCRbeta clonotypes obtained by the gDNA method from a few donors, generation probabilities were computed with OLGA. Sourced from immuneACCESS, this table was stored by TCRdb with only in-frame sequences that have V and J called. A share of the clones is absent; for the studies checked, an unresolved V gene accounts for under half, and the remainder has no known explanation. That table furnishes V, J and clone size, whereas the DNA furnished D and trimming. The sample table holds 550,000 to 800,000 clones, of which 90% were seen once. 30% to 35% of the sample rests with the top ten.

A note on this clone: No antigen is known for it. No much larger clonotype is one base removed from it; base qualities were not supplied.

Healthy HIV-negative adults with no recently reported acute infections or vaccinations were included as donors. All donors were Caucasian adults living in Nashville, Tennessee, USA. CD8 memory samples were composed of magnetically selected CD45RO+ cells combined with CCR7-negative CD45RA+ effector memory (TemRA) cells. Blood was obtained by leukapheresis, after which PBMCs were separated by Ficoll-Histopaque density gradient centrifugation and cryopreserved in liquid nitrogen vapor phase. Purity and quantity of every magnetically sorted T cell population were checked by analytical flow cytometry. From each sorted fraction, genomic DNA was isolated and quantified by UV absorbance on a Nanodrop 2000c.

In this chain, TRBV2 is recombined with TRBJ1-5; no confident D gene assignment can be made. The sequenced sample was memory CD8+ T cells from PBMCs. The label giving this sample's cell subset or site can be read as: CD45RO+ cells pooled with CCR7-negative TemRA cells. This TCR was sampled from a man between 18 and 35 years old in good health. Some clones in this sample may be carry-over from other donors' samples. At the DNA level, the sequence is TGTGCCAGCAGTGAAGCAGGGTACAATCAGCCCCAGCATTTT. Its translation reads: CASSEAGYNQPQHF.